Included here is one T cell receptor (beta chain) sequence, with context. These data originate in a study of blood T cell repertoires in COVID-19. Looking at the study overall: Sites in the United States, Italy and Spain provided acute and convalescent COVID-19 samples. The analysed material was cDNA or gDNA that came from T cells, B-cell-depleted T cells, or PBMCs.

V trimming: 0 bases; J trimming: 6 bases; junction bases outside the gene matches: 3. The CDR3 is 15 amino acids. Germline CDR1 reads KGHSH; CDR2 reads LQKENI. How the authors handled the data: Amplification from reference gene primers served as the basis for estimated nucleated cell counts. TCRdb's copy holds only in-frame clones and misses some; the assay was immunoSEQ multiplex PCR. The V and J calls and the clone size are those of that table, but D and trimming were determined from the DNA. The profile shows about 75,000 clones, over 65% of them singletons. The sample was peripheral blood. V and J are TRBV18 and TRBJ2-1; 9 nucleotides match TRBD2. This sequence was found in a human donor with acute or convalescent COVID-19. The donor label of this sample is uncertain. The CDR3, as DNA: TGTGCCAGCTCACCACCCTCACTAGCGGGCAATGAGCAGTTCTTC. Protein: CASSPPSLAGNEQFF.